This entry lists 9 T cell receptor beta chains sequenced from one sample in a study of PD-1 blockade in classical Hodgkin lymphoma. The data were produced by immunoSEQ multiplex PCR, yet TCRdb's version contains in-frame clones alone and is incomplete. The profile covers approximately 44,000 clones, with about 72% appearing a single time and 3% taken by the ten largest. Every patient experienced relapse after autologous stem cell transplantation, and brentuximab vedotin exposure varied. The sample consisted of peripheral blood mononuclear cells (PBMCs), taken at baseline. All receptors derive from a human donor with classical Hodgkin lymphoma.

For the CDR3, the DNA is TGCGCCAGCAGCCAAGATCGCGGGGGGCCAGGGTATGGCTACACCTTC. This codes for CASSQDRGGPGYGYTF. The chain recombines TRBV4-1 with TRBJ1-2, with a possible D match to TRBD1 (6 bases). With 0 bases removed from V and 5 bases from J, the gap between germline ends came to 16 bases. Germline V gene lookup returns CDR1 MGHRA and CDR2 YSYEKL. The CDR3 has 16 amino acids.

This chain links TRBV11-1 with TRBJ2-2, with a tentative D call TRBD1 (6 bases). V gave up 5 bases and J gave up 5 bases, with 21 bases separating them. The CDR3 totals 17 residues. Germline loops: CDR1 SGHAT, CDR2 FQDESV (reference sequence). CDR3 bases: TGTGCCAGCAGCCCCCGCCTTGGGGGCGCAGGAACCGGGGAGCTGTTTTTT. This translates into CASSPRLGGAGTGELFF.

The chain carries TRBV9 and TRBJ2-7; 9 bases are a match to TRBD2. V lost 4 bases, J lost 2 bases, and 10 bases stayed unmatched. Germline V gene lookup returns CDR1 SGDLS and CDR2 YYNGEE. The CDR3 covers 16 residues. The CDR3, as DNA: TGTGCCAGCAGCTCAACATCTAGCGGGGCGCCCTACGAGCAGTACTTC. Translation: CASSSTSSGAPYEQYF.

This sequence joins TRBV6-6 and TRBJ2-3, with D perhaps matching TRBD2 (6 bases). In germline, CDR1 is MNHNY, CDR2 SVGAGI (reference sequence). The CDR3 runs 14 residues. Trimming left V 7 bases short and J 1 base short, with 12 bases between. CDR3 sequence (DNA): TGTGCCAGCACCGGGGGACCTCGCACAGATACGCAGTATTTT. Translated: CASTGGPRTDTQYF.

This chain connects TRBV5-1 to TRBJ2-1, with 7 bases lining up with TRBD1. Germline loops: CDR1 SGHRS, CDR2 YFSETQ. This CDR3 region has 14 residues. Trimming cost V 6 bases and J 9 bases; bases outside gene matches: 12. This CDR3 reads CASNNDRVKAEQFF. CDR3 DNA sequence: TGCGCCAGCAATAATGACAGGGTCAAGGCTGAGCAGTTCTTC.

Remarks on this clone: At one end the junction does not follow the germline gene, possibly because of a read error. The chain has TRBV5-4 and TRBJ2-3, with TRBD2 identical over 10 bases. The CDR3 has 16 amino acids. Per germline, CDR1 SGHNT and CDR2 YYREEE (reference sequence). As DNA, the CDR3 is TGTGCCAGCAGCTTGGGTATACGGTCGGCTAGCGGGAGTCTACTTTTT. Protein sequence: CASSLGIRSASGSLLF. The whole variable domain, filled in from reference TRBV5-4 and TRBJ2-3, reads ETGVTQSPTHLIKTRGQQVTLRCSSQSGHNTVSWYQQALGQGPQFIFQYYREEENGRGNFPPRFSGLQFPNYSSELNVNALELDDSALYLCASSLGIRSASGSLLFGPGTRLTVL.

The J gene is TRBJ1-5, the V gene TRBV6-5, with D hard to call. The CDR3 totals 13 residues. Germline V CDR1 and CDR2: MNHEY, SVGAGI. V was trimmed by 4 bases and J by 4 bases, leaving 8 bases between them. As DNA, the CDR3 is TGTGCCAGCAGTTTTGAGGAAAATCAGCCCCAGCATTTT. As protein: CASSFEENQPQHF.

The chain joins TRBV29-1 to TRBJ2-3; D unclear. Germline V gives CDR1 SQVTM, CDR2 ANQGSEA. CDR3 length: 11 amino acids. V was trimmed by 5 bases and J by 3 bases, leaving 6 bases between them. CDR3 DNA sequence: TGCAGCGTTTTGTGGACAGATACGCAGTATTTT. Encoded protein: CSVLWTDTQYF.

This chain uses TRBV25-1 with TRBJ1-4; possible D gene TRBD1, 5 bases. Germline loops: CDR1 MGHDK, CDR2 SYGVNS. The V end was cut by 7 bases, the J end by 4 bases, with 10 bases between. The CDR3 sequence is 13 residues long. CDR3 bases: TGTGCCAGCATTGCAGGGATTAATGAAAAACTGTTTTTT. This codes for CASIAGINEKLFF.